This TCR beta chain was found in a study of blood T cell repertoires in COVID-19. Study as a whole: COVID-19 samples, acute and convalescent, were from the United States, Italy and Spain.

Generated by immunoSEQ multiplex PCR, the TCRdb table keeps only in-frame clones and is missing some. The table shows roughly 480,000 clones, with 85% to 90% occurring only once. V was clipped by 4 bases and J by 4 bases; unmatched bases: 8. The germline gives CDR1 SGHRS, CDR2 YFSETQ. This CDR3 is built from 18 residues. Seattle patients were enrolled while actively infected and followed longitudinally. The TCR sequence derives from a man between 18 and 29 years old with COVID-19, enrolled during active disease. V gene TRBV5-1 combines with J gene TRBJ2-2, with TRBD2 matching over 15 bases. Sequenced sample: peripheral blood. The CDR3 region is CASSKGLAGGSGTGELFF. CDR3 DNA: TGCGCCAGCAGCAAGGGACTAGCGGGGGGAAGTGGCACCGGGGAGCTGTTTTTT.